This is a list of T cell receptor beta chains from one sample in a study of T-cell memory formation after mild COVID-19. TCRdb re-called the 5' RACE reads through MiXCR, storing one row per CDR3 protein. The table lists hundreds of thousands of distinct CDR3 sequences, around 17% of them singletons. The sample consisted of PBMCs or a T cell subset sorted from them (not recorded which). These receptor sequences come from a man aged 18-30 years who had mild COVID-19 (a few samples of this study predate the infection). Cell type and time point are not known. CDR3s include the opening cysteine and the closing phenylalanine or tryptophan. A D gene is named only where the DNA matches it firmly. A clone size is listed for some rows: how often the clone was seen (once, few, many), or a class if it is expanded.

TRBV19,NA,TRBD1,TRBJ2-7,TGTGCCAGTAGCCCCCGGACAGGGGGTTCCTACGAGCAGTACTTC,CASSPRTGGSYEQYF
TRBV6-5,many,NA,TRBJ2-3,TGTGCCAGCAGGAGACAGTTGACAGATACGCAGTATTTT,CASRRQLTDTQYF
TRBV27,few,NA,TRBJ1-2,TGTGCCAGCAGTTTAGGCGTAGGGCTTAACTATGGCTACACCTTC,CASSLGVGLNYGYTF
TRBV20-1,NA,NA,TRBJ1-3,TGCAGTGCTAGAGAAGTGGACTCAGGGGAAGGAAACACCATATATTTT,CSAREVDSGEGNTIYF
TRBV5-1,few,TRBD2,TRBJ2-1,TGCGCCAGCAGTTTATCCCCGGGACTAGCGGTGAATGAGCAGTTCTTC,CASSLSPGLAVNEQFF
TRBV4-3,NA,TRBD1,TRBJ1-2,TGCGCCAGCAGCCAAGACAGGGACAGGTCCTATGGCTACACCTTC,CASSQDRDRSYGYTF
TRBV21-1,few,NA,TRBJ2-2,TGTGCCAGCAGCAAAGCTGGAGGGCCCGACACCGGGGAGCTGTTTTTT,CASSKAGGPDTGELFF
TRBV7-6,NA,NA,TRBJ2-1,TGTGCCAGCAGCTCTCGTTGGGGTAATGAGCAGTTCTTC,CASSSRWGNEQFF
TRBV18,few,TRBD2,TRBJ2-7,TGTGCCAGCCTCAAAAGCGGGACCTACGAGCAGTACTTC,CASLKSGTYEQYF
TRBV11-2,NA,NA,TRBJ1-6,TGTGCCAGCAGCTTAGAGGGGCACGGAAATTCACCCCTCCACTTT,CASSLEGHGNSPLHF
TRBV5-1,NA,TRBD1,TRBJ2-2,TGCGCCAGCAGCTTCAGGGGGCCCACCGGGGAGCTGTTTTTT,CASSFRGPTGELFF
TRBV29-1,NA,NA,TRBJ2-2,TGCAGCGTTGATGGCGTCGACACCGGGGAGCTGTTTTTT,CSVDGVDTGELFF
TRBV20-1,NA,NA,TRBJ1-5,TGCAGTGCTAGAGCAGGGGTGCCCGGGCAGCCCCAGCATTTT,CSARAGVPGQPQHF
TRBV4-3,NA,NA,TRBJ2-3,TGCGCCAGCAGCCAAGATTGGCGGCCCGGAGATACGCAGTATTTT,CASSQDWRPGDTQYF
TRBV19,few,NA,TRBJ1-5,TGTGCCAGTAGTATACCCCTCCCTGGGGCCCAGCCCCAGCATTTT,CASSIPLPGAQPQHF
TRBV11-2,few,NA,TRBJ1-1,TGTGCCAGCACCATGAGAGGGACGTCGATGAACACTGAAGCTTTCTTT,CASTMRGTSMNTEAFF
TRBV7-7,NA,NA,TRBJ2-3,TGTGCCAGCAGCTTGGCCGAGGGAGATACGCAGTATTTT,CASSLAEGDTQYF
TRBV5-1,NA,NA,TRBJ2-3,TGCGCCAGCAGCCTTCCGTCGGGGCCCACAGATACGCAGTATTTT,CASSLPSGPTDTQYF
TRBV4-1,few,TRBD1,TRBJ1-5,TGCGCCAGCAGCCACAAGACAGGGGATAGCAATCAGCCCCAGCATTTT,CASSHKTGDSNQPQHF
TRBV29-1,NA,TRBD2,TRBJ2-7,TGCAGCTACTTGTCGGGGTGGACTAGCTCCTACGAGCAGTACTTC,CSYLSGWTSSYEQYF
TRBV20-1,NA,NA,TRBJ2-1,TGCAGTGCTAGAGGGGGCTCCTACAATGAGCAGTTCTTC,CSARGGSYNEQFF
TRBV20-1,few,NA,TRBJ2-5,TGCAGTGCTAGCCAAGAGACCCAGTACTTC,CSASQETQYF
TRBV6-2/TRBV6-3,many,NA,TRBJ1-1,TGTGCCAGCAGTTTTCCAGGGTGGGAGACTGAAGCTTTCTTT,CASSFPGWETEAFF
TRBV7-2,many,TRBD2,TRBJ2-1,TGTGCCAGCAGCGCCGGACTAGCGGGGGGAAATGAGCAGTTCTTC,CASSAGLAGGNEQFF
TRBV6-5,few,NA,TRBJ1-2,TGTGCCAGCAGTTCCGACTCGCCCACGAGGGGCTACACCTTC,CASSSDSPTRGYTF
TRBV6-5,many,NA,TRBJ1-1,TGTGCCAGCAGCCATCTGACAGGTGGCACTGAAGCTTTCTTT,CASSHLTGGTEAFF
TRBV20-1,few,NA,TRBJ2-3,TGCAGTGCTAGAGATGCGGGTGGGGCAGATACGCAGTATTTT,CSARDAGGADTQYF
TRBV12-3/TRBV12-4,few,TRBD1,TRBJ2-1,TGTGCCAGCAGAACCGGGACAGGGAGCTCCTACAATGAGCAGTTCTTC,CASRTGTGSSYNEQFF
TRBV6-5,NA,NA,TRBJ1-6,TGTGCCAGCAGATCTAGTGGCCTTAATTCACCCCTCCACTTT,CASRSSGLNSPLHF
TRBV23-1,NA,TRBD2,TRBJ2-4,TGCGCCAGCAGTCAACCGGGCGGGGGAAACATTCAGTACTTC,CASSQPGGGNIQYF
TRBV6-2/TRBV6-3,NA,NA,TRBJ1-5,TGTGCCAACCCTATTCTTAGCAATCAGCCCAAGCATTTT,CANPILSNQPKHF
TRBV5-1,many,TRBD2,TRBJ2-3,TGCGCCAGCAGCCTATTTAGCGGGCCTAGCACAGATACGCAGTATTTT,CASSLFSGPSTDTQYF
TRBV7-9,NA,NA,TRBJ1-1,TGTGCCAGCAGCATACGGAGGATGGCTGAAGCTTTCTTT,CASSIRRMAEAFF
TRBV20-1,many,NA,TRBJ1-2,TGCAGTGCTAGTCTTCAGCATAACTATGGCTACACCTTC,CSASLQHNYGYTF
TRBV29-1,many,NA,TRBJ1-1,TGCAGCTACTGCGAGGGGAACACTGAAGCTTTCTTT,CSYCEGNTEAFF
TRBV12-3/TRBV12-4,few,NA,TRBJ1-2,TGTGCCAGCACCTTTCGGCCTAACTATGGCTACACCTTC,CASTFRPNYGYTF
TRBV24-1,NA,NA,TRBJ1-1,TGTGCCACCACCCTGGAGGGGCGACTGGACACTGAAGCTTTCTTT,CATTLEGRLDTEAFF
TRBV11-2,few,TRBD1,TRBJ2-6,TGTGCCAGCAGCCCCGGACAGGGGGCCAGCTCTGGGGCCAACGTCCTGACTTTC,CASSPGQGASSGANVLTF
TRBV4-2,few,NA,TRBJ2-5,TGTGCCAGCAGCCAGGGATTCTGGGAGACCCAGTACTTC,CASSQGFWETQYF
TRBV19,NA,NA,TRBJ1-1,TGTGCCAGTAGTATAGGGGGACCGACCAGCACTGAAGCTTTCTTT,CASSIGGPTSTEAFF
TRBV19,NA,TRBD1,TRBJ2-7,TGTGCCAGTAGCCTCCGGACAGGGCGGGAGCAGTACTTC,CASSLRTGREQYF
TRBV4-3,few,NA,TRBJ1-3,TGCGCCAGCAGCCAAGGCGTAGGCCCTGGAAACACCATATATTTT,CASSQGVGPGNTIYF
TRBV6-1,NA,NA,TRBJ2-6,TGTGCCAGCAGACCGGGACGCTCTGGGGCCAACGTCCTGACTTTC,CASRPGRSGANVLTF
TRBV11-2,many,TRBD1,TRBJ2-1,TGTGCCAGCAGCTTAGATAGGACAGGATACAATGAGCAGTTCTTC,CASSLDRTGYNEQFF
TRBV20-1,NA,TRBD1,TRBJ2-5,TGCAGTGCTAGAGGGGACGGACAGGGGTACGAGACCCAGTACTTC,CSARGDGQGYETQYF
TRBV20-1,few,TRBD2,TRBJ2-7,TGCAGTGCCGGCCCCCCCCCAGGGACTAGCGGTACCTACGAGCAGTACTTC,CSAGPPPGTSGTYEQYF
TRBV20-1,NA,TRBD1,TRBJ2-3,TGCAGTGCTATCCCGGGACAGGGGTATGGAGCGCAGTATTTT,CSAIPGQGYGAQYF
TRBV12-3/TRBV12-4,NA,NA,TRBJ1-1,TGTGCCAGCAGGGACATGGGTGAAGCTTTCTTT,CASRDMGEAFF
TRBV12-3/TRBV12-4,few,NA,TRBJ2-7,TGTGCCAGCAGTTTCGGTGCGGTAGCCTACGAGCAGTACTTC,CASSFGAVAYEQYF
TRBV29-1,NA,NA,TRBJ1-1,TGCAGCGTTGTAAAAGGGCTGAACACTGAAGCTTTCTTT,CSVVKGLNTEAFF